The next 8 T cell receptor beta chains were all read from a single sample in a study of neurological immune-mediated disorders. TCRdb re-called the 5' RACE reads through MiXCR, storing one row per CDR3 protein. This table holds over 60,000 distinct CDR3 sequences, roughly 4.8% found once. The source material was PBMCs. These receptors all come from a woman between 65 and 79 years old with multiple sclerosis.

V and J are TRBV20-1 and TRBJ2-3; TRBD2 aligns across 11 bases. The CDR3 length is 16 residues. V trimming: 0 bases; J trimming: 2 bases; junction bases outside the gene matches: 4. CDR1 is DFQATT, CDR2 SNEGSKA, per germline (reference sequence). CDR3 amino acids: CSARDLTSGITDTQYF. The CDR3, as DNA: TGCAGTGCTAGAGATCTGACTAGCGGGATCACAGATACGCAGTATTTT.

This clonotype was seen many times. The chain uses TRBV9 and TRBJ1-1; D is undetermined. Germline values: CDR1 SGDLS, CDR2 YYNGEE. The V gene lost 4 bases and the J gene lost 2 bases, with 9 bases spanning the gap. The CDR3 extends over 13 amino acids. Here the CDR3 DNA reads TGTGCCAGCAGCCCTGGCCTAAACACTGAAGCTTTCTTT. This encodes CASSPGLNTEAFF. Full variable domain (rest looked up from reference TRBV9 and TRBJ1-1): DSGVTQTPKHLITATGQRVTLRCSPRSGDLSVYWYQQSLDQGLQFLIQYYNGEERAKGNILERFSAQQFPDLHSELNLSSLELGDSALYFCASSPGLNTEAFFGQGTRLTVV.

This clonotype was picked up many times. The chain has TRBV7-6 and TRBJ2-3, with TRBD2 matching 10 bases. The CDR3 runs 19 residues. Per germline, CDR1 SGHVS and CDR2 FNYEAQ. V lost 6 bases to trimming and J lost 1 base; unmatched junction nucleotides: 16. CDR3 in amino acids: CASSRPSGSGFRGTDTQYF. As DNA, the CDR3 is TGTGCCAGCAGTCGACCTAGCGGGAGCGGTTTCAGGGGCACAGATACGCAGTATTTT.

This clonotype was counted ten times or more. Written as DNA, the CDR3 is TGCAGTGCTAGAGCGGGACAACTTAATTCACCCCTCCACTTT. This gives the protein CSARAGQLNSPLHF. The V call is TRBV20-1, the J call TRBJ1-6; maybe TRBD1 (6 bases). The germline gives CDR1 DFQATT, CDR2 SNEGSKA (reference sequence). The CDR3 has 14 amino acids. V lost 1 base and J 6 bases, leaving 10 bases between the germline ends.

This clonotype has a count of ten or more. The chain recombines TRBV7-9 with TRBJ2-2, with D perhaps matching TRBD2 (5 bases). This CDR3 has 14 amino acids. Trimming cost V 3 bases and J 1 base, with 6 bases left between them. Germline V gives CDR1 SEHNR, CDR2 FQNEAQ (reference sequence). This CDR3 reads CASSLEVNTGELFF. The CDR3 DNA reads as TGTGCCAGCAGCTTGGAGGTGAACACCGGGGAGCTGTTTTTT.

This clonotype was seen at least ten times. The chain has TRBV7-2 and TRBJ2-6; D remains ambiguous. V was pared by 5 bases and J by 4 bases, with 12 bases between. Germline V gene sequence: CDR1 SGHTA, CDR2 FQGNSA. The CDR3 is made up of 15 amino acids. The CDR3 nucleotides read TGTGCCAGCAGCCTGACTCCCTCCGGGGCCAACGTCCTGACTTTC. Its translation is CASSLTPSGANVLTF.

This clonotype came up many times. This chain's CDR3 is CASSLIAGGGNEQFF. CDR3 DNA sequence: TGTGCCAGCAGTCTAATAGCGGGAGGAGGGAATGAGCAGTTCTTC. The chain combines TRBV7-2 with TRBJ2-1, with 10 bases identical to TRBD2. J was trimmed by 7 bases and V by 6 bases; bases with no gene match: 9. The CDR3 sequence is 15 residues long. Germline lookup yields CDR1 SGHTA and CDR2 FQGNSA. The complete variable domain, with remaining parts taken from reference TRBV7-2 and TRBJ2-1, reads GAGVSQSPSNKVTEKGKDVELRCDPISGHTALYWYRQSLGQGLEFLIYFQGNSAPDKSGLPSDRFSAERTGGSVSTLTIQRTQQEDSAVYLCASSLIAGGGNEQFFGPGTRLTVL.

This clonotype was seen a handful of times. The rearrangement joins TRBV20-1 to TRBJ1-4; 9 bases agree with TRBD1. J gave up 4 bases and V 6 bases, and 3 bases lay outside the gene matches. This CDR3 contains 13 residues. Per germline, CDR1 DFQATT and CDR2 SNEGSKA (reference sequence). CDR3 sequence: CSAPDRGNEKLFF. The CDR3 DNA is TGCAGTGCCCCGGACAGGGGTAATGAAAAACTGTTTTTT.